The 15 T cell receptor beta chains given below trace back to one sample, sequenced in a study of blood T cells in healthy people across ages. A sample-barcoded 5' primer and a J-beta primer mix were used in a second PCR of about 7 to 12 cycles. TCRdb re-called the 5' RACE reads with MiXCR, one entry per CDR3 protein. The sample holds about 780,000 distinct CDR3 sequences, 62% seen once. The material sequenced was blood. The origin of the receptors is a man younger than 40 in good health.

The chain is built from TRBV20-1 and TRBJ1-1; 7 positions match TRBD1. CDR3 size: 15 residues. The trim removed 1 base at V and 0 bases at J, leaving 5 bases unmatched. Per the germline V gene, CDR1 is DFQATT and CDR2 is SNEGSKA (reference sequence). CDR3 sequence (DNA): TGCAGTGCTAGAGGTCCAGGGGGTCTGAACACTGAAGCTTTCTTT. Protein: CSARGPGGLNTEAFF.

J is TRBJ2-1 and V is TRBV28, with TRBD2 identical over 9 bases. The CDR3 spans 15 residues. The germline CDR1 and CDR2 sequences are MDHEN and SYDVKM. J gave up 0 bases and V 8 bases, and 5 bases lay outside the gene matches. CDR3: CASGLAGSSYNEQFF. CDR3 DNA sequence: TGTGCCAGCGGGCTAGCGGGGTCCTCCTACAATGAGCAGTTCTTC.

To note about this clonotype: A read error may produce the germline difference seen at one junction end. This chain connects TRBV6-1 to TRBJ2-3; D call uncertain. The germline V gene encodes CDR1 MNHNS and CDR2 SASEGT. The CDR3 consists of 13 residues. CDR3 amino acids: CASEVTRTATQYF. The CDR3 region has the DNA TGTGCCAGCGAGGTCACGCGCACAGCTACGCAGTATTTT.

This rearrangement joins TRBV7-9 to TRBJ1-1; D is possibly TRBD1 (5 bases). This CDR3 has 13 residues. The V end lost 5 bases, the J end lost 8 bases, and 15 bases lay between the germline ends. In germline, CDR1 is SEHNR, CDR2 FQNEAQ (reference sequence). The DNA of the CDR3 is TGTGCCAGCAGCCTCCCAGGGAGTTCCGAAGCTTTCTTT. Amino acids: CASSLPGSSEAFF.

V is TRBV5-1 and J is TRBJ2-1, with TRBD1 matching over 9 bases. The J segment lost 5 bases and the V segment lost 4 bases, leaving 7 bases of the junction unmatched. There are 15 residues in the CDR3. Germline lookup yields CDR1 SGHRS and CDR2 YFSETQ. The CDR3 spells CASSPTGQGHNEQFF. CDR3 nucleotides: TGCGCCAGCAGCCCAACGGGACAGGGCCACAATGAGCAGTTCTTC. The variable domain in full, with the rest retrieved from reference TRBV5-1 and TRBJ2-1, is KAGVTQTPRYLIKTRGQQVTLSCSPISGHRSVSWYQQTPGQGLQFLFEYFSETQRNKGNFPGRFSGRQFSNSRSEMNVSTLELGDSALYLCASSPTGQGHNEQFFGPGTRLTVL.

V gene TRBV10-3 combines with J gene TRBJ2-3; D call uncertain. The CDR3 contains 15 residues. The germline V gene encodes CDR1 ENHRY and CDR2 SYGVKD. The ends were cut back, 3 bases at V and 6 bases at J, with 16 bases in the middle. For the CDR3, the DNA is TGTGCCATCAGTGATGGTGATGGGGTTTTGGATACGCAGTATTTT. Translated: CAISDGDGVLDTQYF.

V usage is TRBV7-6 and J usage is TRBJ2-7; D is ambiguous. The ends were cut back, 3 bases at V and 4 bases at J, with 10 bases in the middle. The CDR3 totals 13 residues. The germline gives CDR1 SGHVS, CDR2 FNYEAQ. CDR3 amino acids: CASSFERWYEQYF. In DNA, the CDR3 is TGTGCCAGCAGCTTCGAGAGGTGGTACGAGCAGTACTTC.

This chain connects TRBV12-3 or TRBV12-4 to TRBJ1-1, with 8 bases fitting TRBD1. This CDR3 is 14 amino acids long. V was clipped by 6 bases and J by 4 bases; unmatched bases: 7. Here the CDR3 DNA reads TGTGCCAGCAGGAAAACAGGGGGGAGCACTGAAGCTTTCTTT. Translated, it gives CASRKTGGSTEAFF.

This clonotype was recorded once. The chain couples TRBV9 to TRBJ2-1; D remains unclear. Germline V lookup: CDR1 SGDLS, CDR2 YYNGEE. The CDR3 runs 14 residues. V was shortened by 4 bases and J by 6 bases, with 14 bases between the two germline ends. CDR3 sequence: CASSPYQGFNEQFF. CDR3 nucleotide sequence: TGTGCCAGCAGCCCGTACCAAGGATTCAATGAGCAGTTCTTC.

This clonotype occurred many times. The rearrangement joins TRBV3-1 to TRBJ2-5, with 8 bases identical to TRBD1. CDR1 and CDR2 from the germline V gene are LGHDT and YNNKEL (reference sequence). This CDR3 comprises 13 residues. Trimming cost V 4 bases and J 3 bases; bases outside gene matches: 1. The CDR3 nucleotides read TGTGCCAGCAGCCCGACAGGGGAAGAGACCCAGTACTTC. It translates to CASSPTGEETQYF.

The rearrangement joins TRBV2 to TRBJ1-1; D possibly corresponds to TRBD1 (5 bases). The CDR3 has 14 amino acids. Germline-derived CDR1 and CDR2 are SNHLY and FYNNEI. Trimming stripped 5 bases from V and 3 bases from J, with 13 bases between. Here the CDR3 DNA reads TGTGCCAGCAGTAAGGTGACAGAATACACTGAAGCTTTCTTT. Encoded protein: CASSKVTEYTEAFF.

This clonotype showed up just once. The gene calls are TRBV19 and TRBJ2-1; the D call may be TRBD1 or TRBD2 (5 bases each). V was trimmed by 2 bases and J by 8 bases, leaving 16 bases between them. The CDR3 runs to 15 residues. The germline V gene has CDR1 LNHDA and CDR2 SQIVND (reference sequence). CDR3 sequence (DNA): TGTGCCAGTAGTATATCCGGGACCTCAACCGATGAGCAGTTCTTC. Protein: CASSISGTSTDEQFF.

V and J are TRBV27 and TRBJ1-2; D perhaps matches TRBD1 (6 bases). V was trimmed by 6 bases and J by 5 bases, leaving 19 bases between them. Germline-derived CDR1 and CDR2 are MNHEY and SMNVEV (reference sequence). CDR3 length: 15 amino acids. This CDR3 reads CASSPKPPGAYGYTF. CDR3 nucleotides: TGTGCCAGCAGCCCTAAACCGCCGGGGGCTTATGGCTACACCTTC.

The V gene is TRBV7-2, the J gene TRBJ2-6; D may be TRBD1 (6 bases). Trimming took off 3 bases at V and 0 bases at J, with 18 bases between the two ends. The V gene's germline CDR1 is SGHTA and CDR2 FQGNSA. This CDR3 region has 19 residues. CDR3 coding DNA: TGTGCCAGCAGCTTGTCGAACAGGGTGGGAACCTCTGGGGCCAACGTCCTGACTTTC. The encoded protein is CASSLSNRVGTSGANVLTF.

This clonotype was observed a few times. The chain employs TRBV6-5 and TRBJ2-7, with TRBD2 identical over 9 bases. V gave up 4 bases and J gave up 3 bases; unmatched junction bases: 7. The CDR3 length is 15 residues. The germline CDR1 and CDR2 sequences are MNHEY and SVGAGI. In DNA, the CDR3 is TGTGCCAGCAGTTCGGGACTAGCCCCCTACTACGAGCAGTACTTC. Translating gives CASSSGLAPYYEQYF.